This T cell receptor (beta chain) was recovered during a study of CD8 T cells in Susac syndrome. The germline CDR1 and CDR2 sequences are MDHEN and SYDVKM. V was clipped by 6 bases and J by 0 bases, with 12 bases between them. The CDR3 runs 14 residues. Note on this clonotype: Antigen unknown.

General observations from the study: Individuals included in the TCR sequencing and HLA analysis were acknowledged by the study to be relatively few in number.

CD8+ and CD4+ T cells taken from blood had their TCR beta sequenced. As controls, healthy donors matched for age and sex were used. The RNA input was roughly 0.45 to 1 ug, and it was reverse transcribed with random hexamers. Amplification of the TCR beta CDR3 was carried out by immunoSEQ multiplex PCR, which spanned a total of 54 Vbeta and 13 Jbeta segments. TCRdb re-derived calls from the immunoSEQ multiplex PCR reads in MiXCR, one entry per CDR3 protein. The repertoire holds about 160,000 distinct CDR3 sequences, with under 95% as singletons. Sequencing was performed on CD4+ T cells from PBMCs. The chain recombines TRBV28 with TRBJ2-7, with D perhaps matching TRBD2 (6 bases). This receptor was identified in a human donor in good health. The CDR3 spells CASRLGEVSYEQYF. CDR3 DNA sequence: TGTGCCAGCAGATTGGGGGAGGTCTCCTACGAGCAGTACTTC.